This is a list of T cell receptor beta chains from one sample in a study of blood T cell dynamics during melanoma immunotherapy. The repertoire was sequenced with immunoSEQ multiplex PCR; TCRdb's copy has only in-frame clones and lacks some. This sample has roughly 25,000 clones; around 88% occur once, and the top ten carry over 3.5%. The input for sequencing was blood, taken from a patient treated with checkpoint blockade. Source of these receptors: a human donor with melanoma. CDR3s include the opening cysteine and the closing phenylalanine or tryptophan. Fields, in order: J gene, D gene, CDR3 length, V gene, clone size, CDR3 protein, CDR3 DNA. D genes are given only for firm matches. Size values are once, few and many counts, or a class for expanded clones, and some rows have none.

TRBJ2-1 . 15 TRBV9 . CASSAGTFSYNEQFF TGTGCCAGCAGCGCCGGCACTTTCTCCTACAATGAGCAGTTCTTC
TRBJ2-7 . 14 TRBV7-8 . CASTVQGSVYEQYF TGTGCCAGCACGGTACAGGGATCTGTCTACGAGCAGTACTTC
TRBJ2-7 TRBD2 14 TRBV5-8 few CASSLVGLTYEQYF TGTGCCAGCAGCTTGGTGGGACTAACCTACGAGCAGTACTTC
TRBJ1-1 . 14 TRBV28 . CASSLRSLNTEAFF TGTGCCAGCAGTTTGCGTTCACTGAACACTGAAGCTTTCTTT
TRBJ2-3 TRBD2 16 TRBV7-8 . CASSYGLAGGEGTQYF TGTGCCAGCAGCTATGGACTAGCGGGAGGCGAGGGTACGCAGTATTTT
TRBJ2-2 TRBD1 15 TRBV6-1 . CASSRGQWNTGELFF TGTGCCAGCAGCAGGGGACAGTGGAACACCGGGGAGCTGTTTTTT
TRBJ2-5 . 11 TRBV2 . CASSERETQYF TGTGCCAGCAGTGAAAGGGAGACCCAGTACTTC
TRBJ2-1 . 12 TRBV28 . CASSRRDNEQFF TGTGCCAGCAGTCGGAGGGACAATGAGCAGTTCTTC
TRBJ1-1 . 15 TRBV7-2 . CASSLSPAMNTEAFF TGTGCCAGCAGCTTATCCCCAGCAATGAACACTGAAGCTTTCTTT
TRBJ2-7 . 14 TRBV4-2 . CASRSWSGAYEQYF TGTGCCAGCAGGTCTTGGAGCGGAGCCTACGAGCAGTACTTC
TRBJ2-5 . 13 TRBV5-1 . CASRTGEGKTQYF TGCGCCAGCAGAACAGGGGAGGGGAAGACCCAGTACTTC
TRBJ2-7 . 14 TRBV15 . CATSRGIGDYEQYF TGTGCCACCAGCAGAGGTATAGGGGATTACGAGCAGTACTTC
TRBJ1-3 . 17 TRBV7-9 . CASSPPRGGRSGNTIYF TGTGCCAGCAGCCCCCCCCGCGGGGGGCGGTCTGGAAACACCATATATTTT
TRBJ1-1 . 14 TRBV2 . CASRLQGGETEAFF TGTGCCAGCAGGCTCCAGGGAGGGGAGACTGAAGCTTTCTTT
TRBJ2-5 . 11 TRBV6-1 . CASATVETQYF TGTGCCAGCGCTACGGTGGAGACCCAGTACTTC
TRBJ1-1 . 14 TRBV7-9 . CASSFSGANTEAFF TGTGCCAGCAGCTTCAGCGGGGCGAACACTGAAGCTTTCTTT
TRBJ2-1 . 13 TRBV27 . CASTAGAYNEQFF TGTGCCAGCACGGCTGGAGCCTACAATGAGCAGTTCTTC
TRBJ2-3 . 14 TRBV6-5 . CASSYASTSDTQYF TGTGCCAGCAGTTACGCTAGCACCTCAGATACGCAGTATTTT
TRBJ1-2 . 12 TRBV18 . CASSANSWGYTF TGTGCCAGCTCGGCCAATTCATGGGGCTACACCTTC
TRBJ2-5 . 12 TRBV28 once CASRGMGETQYF TGTGCCAGCAGGGGAATGGGGGAGACCCAGTACTTC
TRBJ2-5 . 14 TRBV4-1 once CASSRVGLRETQYF TGCGCCAGCAGCCGAGTAGGGCTTCGAGAGACCCAGTACTTC
TRBJ2-1 TRBD1 16 TRBV5-1 . CASSSQTGGVINEQFF TGCGCCAGCAGCTCTCAGACAGGGGGCGTTATAAATGAGCAGTTCTTC
TRBJ2-1 TRBD2 15 TRBV18 . CASSAGGSSYNEQFF TGTGCCAGCTCAGCGGGGGGAAGCTCCTACAATGAGCAGTTCTTC
TRBJ2-3 . 16 TRBV7-6 . CASRLGSGVSTDTQYF TGTGCCAGCAGACTAGGTAGCGGCGTTAGCACAGATACGCAGTATTTT
TRBJ2-2 . 18 TRBV27 . CASSLLVGGQGNTGELFF TGTGCCAGCAGTTTATTAGTGGGGGGGCAGGGGAACACCGGGGAGCTGTTTTTT
TRBJ1-3 . 16 TRBV9 . CASSVSGRISGNTIYF TGTGCCAGCAGCGTGAGTGGTCGGATCTCTGGAAACACCATATATTTT
TRBJ2-7 . 15 TRBV5-1 . CASSYSSTFTYEQYF TGCGCCAGCAGCTATTCCTCGACTTTTACCTACGAGCAGTACTTC
TRBJ2-7 . 15 TRBV27 . CATSYSVPTPYEQYF TGTGCCACTTCGTATAGCGTCCCGACCCCCTACGAGCAGTACTTC
TRBJ2-5 . 15 TRBV7-9 medium-sized CASSLSEGMQETQYF TGTGCCAGCAGCTTATCGGAGGGAATGCAAGAGACCCAGTACTTC
TRBJ1-2 TRBD1 12 TRBV5-6 . CASSMTGPGYTF TGTGCCAGCAGCATGACAGGGCCTGGCTACACCTTC
TRBJ1-2 . 14 TRBV29-1 . CSVGAGLGDYGYTF TGCAGCGTTGGAGCAGGCCTCGGGGACTATGGCTACACCTTC
TRBJ1-5 TRBD1 14 TRBV5-1 few CASSPDRGNQPQHF TGCGCCAGCAGCCCGGACAGGGGCAATCAGCCCCAGCATTTT
TRBJ1-5 . 14 TRBV18 few CASSPGAVSQPQHF TGTGCCAGCTCACCAGGGGCAGTTTCACAGCCCCAGCATTTT
TRBJ2-2 . 12 TRBV6-6 . CASSWGRGELFF TGTGCCAGCAGTTGGGGACGTGGGGAGCTGTTTTTT
TRBJ2-1 . 15 TRBV4-1 . CASSEGGLSYNEQFF TGCGCCAGCTCGGAGGGGGGTCTCTCCTACAATGAGCAGTTCTTC
TRBJ2-2 TRBD1 15 TRBV2 . CASSTSTGAAGELFF TGTGCCAGCAGTACATCGACAGGGGCCGCCGGGGAGCTGTTTTTT
TRBJ2-2 . 12 TRBV11-3 . CASSPSTGELFF TGTGCCAGCAGCCCTTCCACCGGGGAGCTGTTTTTT
TRBJ2-5 . 13 TRBV13 . CASSLGGKETQYF TGTGCCAGCAGCTTAGGGGGAAAAGAGACCCAGTACTTC
TRBJ2-3 . 12 TRBV29-1 . CSVSPRTDTQYF TGCAGCGTGAGCCCCCGAACAGATACGCAGTATTTT
TRBJ2-1 . 15 TRBV5-1 . CASRPARSSYNEQFF TGCGCCAGCAGGCCGGCAAGGAGCTCCTACAATGAGCAGTTCTTC
TRBJ2-3 . 14 TRBV2 . CASSDLALTDTQYF TGTGCCAGCAGTGATTTAGCTCTCACAGATACGCAGTATTTT
TRBJ1-1 TRBD1 15 TRBV19 . CASSSGDRGYTEAFF TGTGCCAGTAGTTCTGGGGACAGGGGGTATACTGAAGCTTTCTTT
TRBJ2-1 TRBD2 14 TRBV7-3 . CASSVAGDLNEQFF TGTGCCAGCAGTGTAGCGGGAGACCTCAATGAGCAGTTCTTC
TRBJ1-1 . 13 TRBV19 . CASALPGFSEAFF TGTGCCAGTGCCCTCCCGGGTTTTTCTGAAGCTTTCTTT
TRBJ2-1 . 16 TRBV2 . CASMLPRPFPYNEQFF TGTGCCAGCATGCTGCCACGGCCGTTCCCCTACAATGAGCAGTTCTTC
TRBJ1-5 TRBD1 16 TRBV28 . CASSSTPGQGYQPQHF TGTGCCAGCAGTTCAACTCCGGGACAGGGCTACCAGCCCCAGCATTTT
TRBJ2-1 . 13 TRBV6-6 . CASSYQPTPGLFF TGTGCCAGCAGTTACCAACCTACCCCCGGGTTGTTCTTC
TRBJ1-5 . 13 TRBV28 few CASTTGGTQPQHF TGTGCCAGCACGACGGGAGGGACTCAGCCCCAGCATTTT
TRBJ2-7 TRBD1 13 TRBV19 few CASSWLGGGEQYF TGTGCCAGTAGTTGGCTAGGGGGCGGCGAGCAGTACTTC
TRBJ2-7 . 13 TRBV29-1 . CSVEEEQGYEQYF TGCAGCGTTGAAGAGGAACAGGGCTACGAGCAGTACTTC
TRBJ1-2 TRBD1 17 TRBV13 . CASSPRIGDRGRWGYTF TGTGCCAGCAGCCCGAGGATCGGGGACAGGGGGCGCTGGGGCTACACCTTC
TRBJ2-1 . 15 TRBV6-1 . CASSAQRAHYNEQFF TGTGCCAGCAGTGCCCAGCGGGCTCACTACAATGAGCAGTTCTTC
TRBJ2-7 TRBD2 14 TRBV6-6 . CASTGTSGTYEQYF TGTGCCAGCACCGGGACTAGCGGGACATACGAGCAGTACTTC
TRBJ2-1 TRBD2 14 TRBV18 . CASLRLASNNEQFF TGTGCCAGTCTCAGACTAGCGAGCAACAATGAGCAGTTCTTC
TRBJ2-7 TRBD2 14 TRBV14 . CASSRPGLPYEQYF TGTGCCAGCAGCCGACCGGGACTACCGTACGAGCAGTACTTC
TRBJ1-3 . 14 TRBV6-1 . CASSVREAGNTIYF TGTGCCAGCAGTGTAAGGGAGGCTGGAAACACCATATATTTT
TRBJ1-2 . 13 TRBV10-3 . CAISESGAGGYTF TGTGCCATCAGTGAGTCAGGGGCCGGGGGCTACACCTTC
TRBJ2-7 TRBD2 16 TRBV19 . CASSIPTSGRAGVQYF TGTGCCAGTAGTATACCGACTAGCGGGAGGGCCGGGGTGCAGTACTTC